One sample yielded the 5 T cell receptor beta chains listed below, sequenced in a study of blood T cells in healthy people across ages. Through a sample-barcoded 5' primer and a J-beta primer mix, a second PCR was run for roughly 7 to 11 cycles. Each CDR3 protein is one row after TCRdb ran MiXCR on the 5' RACE reads. This table has about 780,000 distinct CDR3 sequences, less than 60% appearing once. The sample was blood. Receptor source: a man older than 75 in good health.

This rearrangement joins TRBV12-3 or TRBV12-4 to TRBJ2-4; D is possibly TRBD1 (6 bases). Trimming cost V 6 bases and J 3 bases, with 15 bases left between them. The CDR3 loop spans 15 amino acids. CDR3 protein: CASSLYRVDKNIQYF. The CDR3 DNA sequence: TGTGCCAGCAGCCTATACAGGGTCGACAAAAACATTCAGTACTTC.

The rearrangement links TRBV9 to TRBJ2-3; 10 bases line up with TRBD2. CDR1 is SGDLS and CDR2 is YYNGEE in the germline V gene. V lost 0 bases, J lost 0 bases, and 7 bases stayed unmatched. The CDR3 length is 18 residues. The CDR3 DNA reads as TGTGCCAGCAGCGTAGGGACTAGCGGAACATCTAGCACAGATACGCAGTATTTT. Protein: CASSVGTSGTSSTDTQYF.

CDR3 amino acids: CASSLDRTGGAGGYTF. In nucleotides, the CDR3 is TGCGCCAGCAGCTTGGATAGGACAGGGGGCGCCGGGGGCTACACCTTC. The chain combines TRBV5-1 with TRBJ1-2; 11 bases line up with TRBD1. Germline V lookup: CDR1 SGHRS, CDR2 YFSETQ. The CDR3 spans 16 residues. Trimming at V came to 0 bases and at J to 8 bases, leaving 9 bases not matched to a gene.

This clonotype occurred once. A single base separates this from a much larger clone, so it may be a read error. The rearrangement uses TRBV9 and TRBJ2-5; 7 nucleotides match TRBD1. From germline, CDR1 is SGDLS and CDR2 YYNGEE. CDR3 length: 14 amino acids. This chain's CDR3 is CAGSLQGTQETQYF. CDR3 nucleotides: TGTGCCGGCAGCTTACAGGGGACCCAAGAGACCCAGTACTTC.

Notes on this clonotype: This could be a read error, since a much larger clone is one nucleotide away. V usage is TRBV9 and J usage is TRBJ2-5; 9 nucleotides match TRBD2. The DNA end favors TRBJ2-7, so the J call may be wrong. Germline V CDR1 and CDR2: SGDLS, YYNGEE. CDR3 length: 14 residues. The chain's CDR3 is CAGSRLAGPYEQYF. The CDR3 DNA is TGTGCCGGCTCCCGGCTAGCGGGACCATACGAGCAGTACTTC.